Following are 18 T cell receptor beta chains from one sample sequenced in a study of T cells expressing NK-cell markers. With the 5' RACE reads reprocessed, TCRdb shows one record per CDR3 protein and no DNA. The listing contains 140,000 or so distinct CDR3 sequences. Sequencing was performed on blood T cells: a sorted CD56 or NKG2C T cell subset, CD4+ or CD8+ T cells, or bulk PBMC T cells (not recorded which). Receptor source: a man aged 18 to 29 in good health.

The chain couples TRBV18 to TRBJ2-6; TCRdb picks TRBD1, but there is no DNA to check that call. From germline, CDR1 is KGHSH and CDR2 LQKENI. The CDR3 sequence is 15 residues long. CDR3 residues: CASSPGGLGANVLTF.

The genes are TRBV5-1 and TRBJ2-1; the D call of TRBD2 rests on TCRdb alone, since no DNA is present to check it. The length of the CDR3 is 15 residues. CDR1 SGHRS and CDR2 YFSETQ come from the germline V gene. This CDR3 is CASGPTTGSYNEQFF.

The chain employs TRBV7-7 and TRBJ2-1; TCRdb proposes TRBD2, but this gene call is untestable without DNA. Germline loops: CDR1 SSHAT, CDR2 FNYEAQ (reference sequence). This CDR3 comprises 15 residues. The CDR3: CASSLGAFSYNEQFF.

The V call is TRBV6-1, the J call TRBJ2-1; there is no DNA to check the TCRdb D call of TRBD1. CDR1 is MNHNS, CDR2 SASEGT, per germline. The CDR3 extends over 15 amino acids. The CDR3 here is CASRPPGQGAHEQFF.

The chain carries TRBV6-5 and TRBJ2-3. This CDR3 has 13 amino acids. CDR1 is MNHEY and CDR2 is SVGAGI in the germline V gene. CDR3 protein: CASRMDLVDTQYF.

The chain recombines TRBV5-1 with TRBJ2-1. The CDR3 has 17 amino acids. From germline, CDR1 is SGHRS and CDR2 YFSETQ. The CDR3 is CASSWLYNRKNYNEQFF.

The chain joins TRBV7-8 to TRBJ2-7; the D call of TRBD2 rests on TCRdb alone, since no DNA is present to check it. Germline-derived CDR1 and CDR2 are SGHVS and FQNEAQ. The CDR3 totals 15 residues. The CDR3 reads CASSFKRESPYEQYF.

V gene TRBV20-1 combines with J gene TRBJ2-1; the TRBD2 assignment by TCRdb is unverifiable without DNA. The CDR3 runs 17 residues. Per germline, CDR1 DFQATT and CDR2 SNEGSKA (reference sequence). CDR3 in amino acids: CSAKTGVAGTRSSEQFF.

This chain joins TRBV4-3 and TRBJ2-5; the TCRdb call, TRBD2, lacks DNA for checking. The CDR3 is 14 residues long. The germline V gene has CDR1 LGHNA and CDR2 YSLEER. The CDR3 spells CASSQDGLVETQYF.

The gene calls are TRBV5-1 and TRBJ1-1. The CDR3 contains 15 residues. In germline, CDR1 is SGHRS, CDR2 YFSETQ. The CDR3 loop is CASSFDGSPTEEAFF.

The chain joins TRBV7-9 to TRBJ2-2; TCRdb indicates TRBD1, and absent DNA this call remains unverified. Germline CDR1 is SEHNR and CDR2 is FQNEAQ (reference sequence). This CDR3 is 15 amino acids long. CDR3 amino acids: CASSLVQGTTRELFF.

The chain combines TRBV7-7 with TRBJ2-7; checking the TCRdb D call of TRBD1 is not possible without DNA. Germline CDR1 and CDR2: SSHAT and FNYEAQ (reference sequence). The CDR3 length is 16 residues. This CDR3 reads CASSPGRGSPLYEQYF.

This chain links TRBV2 with TRBJ1-5. Germline V gives CDR1 SNHLY, CDR2 FYNNEI. The CDR3 sequence is 17 residues long. This CDR3 is CASSELLQEQFDQPQHF.

This chain joins TRBV2 and TRBJ1-5. The CDR3 is 12 residues long. Germline V gene lookup returns CDR1 SNHLY and CDR2 FYNNEI. The CDR3 sequence: CASSIGSQPQHF.

V gene TRBV27 combines with J gene TRBJ2-1. The CDR3 is 15 residues long. Germline CDR1 and CDR2: MNHEY and SMNVEV (reference sequence). CDR3 protein: CASSLDRNLYNEQFF.

The rearrangement joins TRBV6-5 to TRBJ2-1; TCRdb reports TRBD2, a call that lacks DNA to check it against. Germline CDR1 is MNHEY and CDR2 is SVGAGI. CDR3 size: 15 residues. The CDR3 protein is CASSSSGNGPGEQFF.

The gene calls are TRBV9 and TRBJ2-2; there is no DNA to check the TCRdb D call of TRBD1. Germline CDR1 reads SGDLS; CDR2 reads YYNGEE. The CDR3 totals 17 residues. The CDR3 sequence is CASSAPSQGETAGELFF.

The gene calls are TRBV27 and TRBJ2-1. The germline V gene encodes CDR1 MNHEY and CDR2 SMNVEV (reference sequence). The CDR3 spans 11 residues. CDR3 residues: CASYKLGEQFF.